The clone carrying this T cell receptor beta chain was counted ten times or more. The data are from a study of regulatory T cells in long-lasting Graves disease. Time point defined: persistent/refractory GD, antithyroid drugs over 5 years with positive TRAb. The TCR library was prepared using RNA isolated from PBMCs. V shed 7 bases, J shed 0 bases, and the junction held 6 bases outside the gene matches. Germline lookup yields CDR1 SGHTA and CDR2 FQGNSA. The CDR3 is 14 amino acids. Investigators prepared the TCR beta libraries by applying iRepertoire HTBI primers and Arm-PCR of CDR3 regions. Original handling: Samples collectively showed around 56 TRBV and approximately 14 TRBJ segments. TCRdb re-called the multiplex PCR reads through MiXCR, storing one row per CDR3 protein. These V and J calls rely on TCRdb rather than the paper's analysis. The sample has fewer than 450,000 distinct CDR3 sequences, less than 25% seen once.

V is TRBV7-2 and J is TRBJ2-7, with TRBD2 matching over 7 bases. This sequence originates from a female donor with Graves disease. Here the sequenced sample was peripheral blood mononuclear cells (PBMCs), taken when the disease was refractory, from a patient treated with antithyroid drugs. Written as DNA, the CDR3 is TGTGCCAGCAAAGCGGGGTCCAGCTCCTACGAGCAGTACTTC. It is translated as CASKAGSSSYEQYF.